This entry describes one TCR beta chain. Its specificity is not known. The sequencing template was cDNA reverse transcribed from extracted RNA. Here immunoSEQ multiplex PCR was the method, and the copy in TCRdb shows in-frame clones only, minus some. This sample yields about 180,000 clones, of which about 55% are seen a single time; approximately 10% belongs to the top ten. The CDR3 is 13 residues long. Germline V CDR1 and CDR2: SQVTM, ANQGSEA. Unmatched junction bases numbered 5, after V lost 7 bases and J lost 5 bases. This sample stems from a study of CD8+ T cells in alopecia areata. Study-wide results and limits: More clonal than normal scalp was lesional scalp, particularly alopecia totalis/universalis. Expanded CD8+ clones among the top 100, and scalp clonality, were significantly decreased by tofacitinib.

Treatment indicated: oral pan-JAK inhibitor, 5-10 mg twice daily. This TCR derives from a human donor with alopecia areata. Source: CD8+ T cells sorted from blood, taken at week 24, from a patient treated with tofacitinib. V usage is TRBV29-1 and J usage is TRBJ2-2, with TRBD1 matching 9 bases. CDR3 coding DNA: TGCAGCGCCCCGGGACAGGGTACCGGGGAGCTGTTTTTT. Protein: CSAPGQGTGELFF.